This T cell receptor beta chain was captured in a study of cytomegalovirus exposure and HLA in healthy donors (dated by TCRdb to the late 2010s). At the level of the whole study: An earlier analysis of about 560 of the donors reported approximately 280 Gb of sequence data and 95 million to 130 million unique TCR beta sequences obtained from about 180 million T cells. To predict cytomegalovirus infection status, the study brought together high-throughput TCR immunosequencing, statistical association of individual TCRs with disease status, and machine learning. In an earlier analysis of 550 to 700 of the donors, high-throughput TCR beta sequencing was used to judge whether each TCR beta V gene segment behaved as functional or pseudogenic. Every repertoire in the discovery cohort had been generated on one and the same sequencing platform. The number of typed donors differed by locus: roughly 629-640 for A, B, C, DRB1 and DQB1; approximately 520 for DQA1; over 600 for DPA1; and some 470 for DPB1. Among about 400 genotyped donors of the cohort, an average of around 250,000 unique TCR beta nucleotide sequences was sequenced per donor, of which roughly 18% were non-productive. A separate validation cohort of over 95 different subjects was used in addition to the roughly 640-subject first cohort. Both class I and class II loci were covered by HLA typing, at four-digit resolution. A later analysis re-examined previously published TCR beta repertoires from 610 or so donors and added high-resolution HLA genotyping to investigate patterns of TCR occurrence. Among the 398 genotyped donors, more than 70% belonged to the genetic ancestry cluster associated with self-reported Caucasian donors. The study aimed to test whether signatures of past pathogen exposure could be identified by cataloging public T cell receptors. The T cell repertoires of roughly 660 subjects were profiled by immunosequencing and related to cytomegalovirus serostatus. Alongside the repertoire data, information on donor age, sex, ethnicity and CMV serostatus was compiled. In a later genetic analysis, genome-wide SNP genotypes for about three fifths of the 666 donors were used, and that subset was treated as a discovery cohort. Rather than using new phenotypic data, the later analysis identified candidate immune exposures from TCR beta sequences and from how often those sequences occurred across donors. Roughly 5 DR-DQ haplotypes were handled as single units for association and clustering, since linkage in the cohort was strong. Roughly 300 gigabases of sequencing data and roughly 90 million unique TCR sequences were included in an early release covering 550 to 650 HLA-typed donors.

Concerning this clone itself: Its antigen is unknown.

The CDR3 numbers 15 residues from cysteine through phenylalanine. The DNA shown is the 45-base CDR3, in frame from base 1. The germline V gene gives CDR1 as LGHNA and CDR2 as YNFKEQ. V lost 1 base and J lost 4 bases; the stretch between them is 13 bases long. The cohort consisted of approximately 690 healthy bone marrow donors. Cohort members were all nominally healthy when sampled, although unrecorded immune exposures were likely present. The donor was CMV seronegative and belonged to the group of several hundred seronegative cohort members. A peripheral blood sample was collected from each donor, and TCR beta sequencing was performed on peripheral blood mononuclear cells. The Qiagen DNeasy Blood Extraction Kit was used to extract genomic DNA from the blood cell samples. The library was built by means of the immunoSEQ multiplex PCR assay. A mixture of 60 forward primers for TCR Vbeta segments and 13 reverse primers for TCR Jbeta segments was used in the multiplex PCR. Amplification of the CDR3 region of rearranged TCR beta genes was performed with a multiplex PCR assay on genomic DNA. The Illumina HiSeq System was used to sequence the amplified TCR beta libraries as 87-base-pair reads. As for the original processing: A later analysis tallied some 79 million unique TCR beta chains across the 666 repertoires, and approximately 9.9 million of those chains were shared by two or more donors. Raw reads were error-corrected and collapsed into unique sequences by a nearest-neighbor algorithm in which closely related sequences were merged to remove PCR and sequencing errors. V, D and J gene segments were assigned by aligning CDR3 sequences to IMGT reference sequences. For a sequence to be retained, at least a six-nucleotide match to both a V gene segment and a J gene segment was required. Rearrangements were classified as productive when the CDR3 lacked stop codons and remained in frame with V and J, and all other rearrangements were classified as non-productive. CDR3 was defined according to IMGT convention as the region running from the second conserved V-encoded cysteine to the conserved J-encoded phenylalanine. Sequences without an unambiguous match to a single V gene segment were excluded from the earlier analysis of 500 to 700 of the donors. In an earlier analysis of roughly 600 of the donors, a V segment was called functional when productive rearrangements were above 56.7%, and segregating when the standard deviation between donors exceeded 5%. A statistical classification framework was built to diagnose cytomegalovirus status from the catalog of TCR beta chain sequences. A later analysis assigned V and J genes by comparing TCR nucleotide sequences with IMGT/GENE-DB human TR gene sequences. Using the TCRdist pipeline, a later analysis assigned CDR3 sequences along with most-parsimonious VDJ recombination scenarios. In a later analysis, each TCR beta chain was defined by its CDR3 amino acid sequence together with its V-gene family, and reads without a unique V-gene family were excluded. To address suspected cross-contamination and a sequencing artifact, a later analysis removed under 600 highly shared, low-generation-probability nucleotide sequences. For each public chain, a later analysis derived a clonal expansion index from normalized ranks of inferred template counts within each repertoire. In a later analysis, generation probabilities were computed with a VDJ recombination model fitted to out-of-frame rearrangements, and the resulting probabilities were checked against IGoR. Hypergeometric tests were used in a later analysis to score TCR-TCR, TCR-HLA and TCR-CMV co-occurrence, with a repertoire-size bias correction applied to the TCR pairs. A later analysis estimated false discovery rates by permuting HLA or CMV assignments 20 times. In a later analysis, co-occurring TCRs were grouped with DBSCAN, and TCRdist sequence similarity was added when clustering was performed within HLA-allele-positive subsets. Co-occurrence clustering excluded repertoires with fewer than 30,000 or more than 120,000 public chains, plus five with anomalous nucleotide sharing. This is the immuneACCESS table as TCRdb keeps it, with only in-frame sequences that have V and J called. A part of the clones is gone; compared with another copy, unresolved V genes explain less than half, and the rest is unexplained. The DNA gave D and trimming, while V, J and clone size come from that table. This sample's listing comprises roughly 200,000 clones. The ten largest clones add up to approximately 6.4% of the sample.

The research as a whole found: The study listed over 150 TCR beta chains as associated with cytomegalovirus. Linkage disequilibrium might explain the correlated functional status among segregating V segments, but an unknown experimental factor could not be excluded. According to the authors, the approach could potentially be generalized to other disease states and immunological phenotypes. The classifier was reported to diagnose cytomegalovirus status with high specificity and sensitivity in both the original and validation cohorts. HLA typing was unavailable for some donors at each locus, so association tests used only the typed subset. A cluster of highly shared sequence variants was judged likely to represent a technical artifact of the sequencing pipeline. Specific HLA alleles were associated with 15,000 to 20,000 TCR beta sequences at a false discovery rate of 0.05 in a later analysis. When HLA alleles, especially DR and DQ, strongly co-occurred, attributing TCR associations to individual alleles was difficult. A further reported finding was that TCR beta sequences accurately predicted the HLA-A and HLA-B alleles for most subjects in the first cohort. Roughly uniform sequencing depth across donors was assumed in presence/absence analyses, although this assumption may not hold. In a later analysis, the rate of TCR association differed among HLA loci, with DRB1 alleles having the most associated TCRs and HLA-C alleles having the fewest. CMV serostatus was the only immune exposure information available for the cohort. In a later genetic analysis, fewer N-insertions in productive TCRs were reported among donors in an Asian-associated ancestry cluster than the roughly 700-donor mean. Broadly in line with IMGT annotations, most TCR beta V segments showed up in productive rearrangements about 87% or about 30% of the time in an earlier analysis of 587 of the donors. The 87-base-pair reads could not distinguish some IMGT-functional V segments, including TRBV6-2 and TRBV6-3, so those segments were excluded. Most TCR sequences were seen in very few donors, while some public TCRs were found in many individuals. In a later analysis, HLA-associated TCR beta chains were found to be more clonally expanded and to have lower generation probabilities than equally common non-associated chains. Three of the identified cytomegalovirus-associated TCR beta chains were confirmed in vitro to be specific for cytomegalovirus antigens. Because counts were too low, some 17 rarely observed V segments, including chromosome 9 orphons, were excluded from the earlier analysis of around 590 of the donors. A later analysis reported that several top co-occurrence clusters appeared linked to parvovirus B19, influenza, CMV and Epstein-Barr virus. A later analysis found that most CMV-associated TCR beta chains appeared HLA-restricted, with HLA associations seemingly driven largely by CMV exposure. In this cohort, only TCR beta chains were sequenced, and detectable features were limited by the absence of alpha or paired-chain data. V-gene and J-gene trimming of TCR beta chains was associated with a missense DCLRE1C variant in a later genetic analysis, and the association was replicated in an independent cohort.

This clonotype was obtained from a man aged 25-45 years in good health and CMV-seronegative. The source material was PBMCs. The chain links TRBV4-2 with TRBJ2-5, with the D gene too uncertain to name. The sequence in DNA is TGTGCCAGCAGCCAAGGGGCGCCGGTAGGAGAGACCCAGTACTTC. It codes for CASSQGAPVGETQYF.